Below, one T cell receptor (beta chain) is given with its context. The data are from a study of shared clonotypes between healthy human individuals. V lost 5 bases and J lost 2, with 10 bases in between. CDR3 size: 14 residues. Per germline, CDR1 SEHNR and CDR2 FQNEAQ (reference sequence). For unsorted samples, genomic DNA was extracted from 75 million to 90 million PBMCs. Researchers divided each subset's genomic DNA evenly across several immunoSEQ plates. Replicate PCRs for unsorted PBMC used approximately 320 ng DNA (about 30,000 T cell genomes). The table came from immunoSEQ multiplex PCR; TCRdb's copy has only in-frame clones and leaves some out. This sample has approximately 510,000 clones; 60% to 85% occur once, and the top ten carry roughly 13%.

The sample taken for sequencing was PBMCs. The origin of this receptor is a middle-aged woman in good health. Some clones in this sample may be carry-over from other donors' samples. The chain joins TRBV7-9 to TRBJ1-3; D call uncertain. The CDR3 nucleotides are TGTGCCAGCAGCCCCCAATTAACTGGAAACACCATATATTTT. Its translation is CASSPQLTGNTIYF. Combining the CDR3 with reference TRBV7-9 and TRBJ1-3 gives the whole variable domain DTGVSQNPRHKITKRGQNVTFRCDPISEHNRLYWYRQTLGQGPEFLTYFQNEAQLEKSRLLSDRFSAERPKGSFSTLEIQRTEQGDSAMYLCASSPQLTGNTIYFGEGSWLTVV.